Sequencing of this T cell receptor (beta chain) was carried out in a study of blood T cell repertoires in COVID-19. Study-level background: Acute and convalescent COVID-19 specimens originated in the United States, Italy and Spain. PBMCs, B-cell-depleted T cells, or T cells were the source of the cDNA or gDNA that made up the material.

This CDR3 spans 15 amino acids. V lost 4 bases and J lost 10; bases outside the gene matches: 9. CDR1 SGHDT and CDR2 YYEEEE come from the germline V gene. As originally analysed: Quantification of nucleated cells was approximated via reference gene primer amplification. Method: immunoSEQ multiplex PCR; TCRdb's copy keeps in-frame clones and lacks some. The V and J calls and clone size are taken from that table; D and trimming were inferred from the DNA. The sample holds 200,000 to 300,000 clones; more than 75% are singletons and the top ten take around 1.6%. The origin of this receptor is a woman aged 55-70 years who had recovered from COVID-19. Sequences were obtained from peripheral blood. V gene TRBV5-6 combines with J gene TRBJ1-6; 9 nucleotides agree with TRBD1. The CDR3 loop reads CASSPRTGVRSPLHF. The CDR3, as DNA: TGTGCCAGCAGCCCCCGGACAGGGGTAAGATCACCCCTCCACTTT.